The 18 T cell receptor beta chains reported below all come from one sample, sequenced in a study of neurological immune-mediated disorders. TCRdb reprocessed the 5' RACE reads via MiXCR and lists one record per CDR3 protein. Altogether about 59,000 distinct CDR3 sequences are present, 24% being singletons, with the ten largest covering 3.5% to 5.5%. Time point in this sample: technical triplicate 2. Sequencing was carried out using PBMCs. Source of these receptors: a man aged 60 to 75 with HTLV-1-associated myelopathy (HAM/TSP).

The chain has TRBV2 and TRBJ1-6, with D hard to call. V lost 8 bases, J lost 7 bases, and 18 bases lay in between. The CDR3 is made up of 15 amino acids. CDR1 is SNHLY, CDR2 FYNNEI, per germline. For the CDR3, the DNA is TGTGCCAGCTCCGTGGGAGACGAAGAAAATTCACCCCTCCACTTT. Protein: CASSVGDEENSPLHF.

This clonotype occurred many times. The rearrangement joins TRBV20-1 to TRBJ2-1; 8 bases map to TRBD2. With 6 bases clipped from V and 0 bases from J, the junction kept 16 bases outside the gene matches. Per germline, CDR1 DFQATT and CDR2 SNEGSKA (reference sequence). This CDR3 is 18 amino acids long. CDR3 coding DNA: TGCAGTGCACGAGGGACTAGACCGTCCCAGTTCTCCTACAATGAGCAGTTCTTC. Translation: CSARGTRPSQFSYNEQFF.

This clonotype was seen ten or more times. The CDR3 DNA reads as TGCAGTGCTAGGGGGGATGGACTAGCGGGAGCCCCCTACGAGCAGTACTTC. Residues: CSARGDGLAGAPYEQYF. This chain connects TRBV20-1 to TRBJ2-7, with 13 bases aligning to TRBD2. The V and J ends lost 3 bases and 2 bases, in that order; junction bases with no gene match: 10. Looked up from germline, CDR1 is DFQATT and CDR2 is SNEGSKA (reference sequence). This CDR3 spans 17 amino acids.

The genes are TRBV13 and TRBJ2-7, with TRBD1 matching 10 bases. There are 15 residues in the CDR3. The trim removed 5 bases at V and 2 bases at J, leaving 6 bases unmatched. From germline, CDR1 is PRHDT and CDR2 FYEKMQ (reference sequence). The DNA for the CDR3 is TGTGCCAGCAGCGCGGGACAGGGGACCACCTACGAGCAGTACTTC. It specifies CASSAGQGTTYEQYF.

This clonotype has a count of ten or more. The rearrangement links TRBV5-1 to TRBJ2-7, with a tentative D call TRBD2 (5 bases). Germline CDR1 reads SGHRS; CDR2 reads YFSETQ. With 0 bases removed from V and 3 bases from J, the gap between germline ends came to 7 bases. The CDR3 consists of 13 residues. This CDR3 is CASSLDGDYEQYF. CDR3 bases: TGCGCCAGCAGCTTGGACGGGGACTACGAGCAGTACTTC.

This clonotype was counted many times. The chain links TRBV12-3 or TRBV12-4 to TRBJ2-1; D is unresolved. The CDR3 extends over 13 amino acids. V lost 6 bases, J lost 2 bases, and 8 bases lay in between. The CDR3, as DNA: TGTGCCAGCAGCCCCGGCCCCTACAATGAGCAGTTCTTC. It specifies CASSPGPYNEQFF.

This clonotype was recorded at least ten times. This rearrangement joins TRBV7-8 to TRBJ2-7; 10 nucleotides match TRBD2. The CDR3 is 18 residues long. Germline lookup yields CDR1 SGHVS and CDR2 FQNEAQ. The V and J ends lost 3 bases and 2 bases, in that order; junction bases with no gene match: 13. The CDR3 DNA follows: TGTGCCAGCAGCTTGGTATCCGGAGCGGGAGGGCCCCCCTACGAGCAGTACTTC. Translation: CASSLVSGAGGPPYEQYF. The whole variable domain, filled in from reference TRBV7-8 and TRBJ2-7, reads GAGVSQSPRYKVAKRGQDVALRCDPISGHVSLFWYQQALGQGPEFLTYFQNEAQLDKSGLPSDRFFAERPEGSVSTLKIQRTQQEDSAVYLCASSLVSGAGGPPYEQYFGPGTRLTVT.

This clonotype appeared many times. The CDR3 DNA follows: TGCGCCAGCAGCTTGGAGGGCCCTGGGGCCAACGTCCTGACTTTC. This sequence encodes CASSLEGPGANVLTF. The chain links TRBV5-1 to TRBJ2-6; D is unclear. Trimming left V 0 bases short and J 2 bases short, with 6 bases between. The germline gives CDR1 SGHRS, CDR2 YFSETQ. The CDR3 runs to 15 residues.

This clonotype counts as medium-sized (0.01 to 0.1%). The chain links TRBV20-1 to TRBJ2-1; TRBD2 aligns across 8 bases. The V gene's germline CDR1 is DFQATT and CDR2 SNEGSKA (reference sequence). V was pared by 2 bases and J by 0 bases, with 9 bases of the junction left unmatched. This CDR3 region has 17 residues. CDR3 sequence reads: CSARPLGSGSSYNEQFF. The CDR3 nucleotides are TGCAGTGCTAGACCACTTGGAAGCGGGAGCTCCTACAATGAGCAGTTCTTC.

This clonotype was seen many times. The chain is built from TRBV3-1 and TRBJ2-5; perhaps TRBD1 as D (5 bases). The CDR3 is 14 residues long. With 8 bases removed from V and 5 bases from J, the gap between germline ends came to 18 bases. Germline V gene sequence: CDR1 LGHDT, CDR2 YNNKEL (reference sequence). The CDR3 is CASLGPAGKETQYF. Here the CDR3 DNA reads TGTGCCAGCTTAGGCCCGGCAGGGAAGGAGACCCAGTACTTC.

This clonotype was observed many times. In nucleotides, the CDR3 is TGTGCCAGCAGCCCTCGGGACAGGGGCGGCGAGCAGTACTTC. Translation gives CASSPRDRGGEQYF. The rearrangement links TRBV7-9 to TRBJ2-7; TRBD1 matches 10 bases. V was clipped by 5 bases and J by 6 bases; unmatched bases: 7. CDR3 length: 14 amino acids. Germline V gene data show CDR1 as SEHNR and CDR2 as FQNEAQ (reference sequence).

This chain joins TRBV7-2 and TRBJ1-3; no firm D call. Trimming shortened V by 4 bases and J by 0 bases, and 10 bases separated the two germline ends. CDR3 size: 15 residues. The germline V gene encodes CDR1 SGHTA and CDR2 FQGNSA. The CDR3 sequence is CASSSEGYSGNTIYF. CDR3 nucleotide sequence: TGTGCCAGCAGCTCTGAAGGTTACTCTGGAAACACCATATATTTT.

This clonotype was seen ten or more times. This rearrangement joins TRBV5-1 to TRBJ2-5, with D perhaps TRBD1 or TRBD2 (5 bases each). Trimming took 0 bases from V and 0 from J, leaving 6 bases between them. The germline V gene encodes CDR1 SGHRS and CDR2 YFSETQ. The CDR3 totals 14 residues. CDR3 coding DNA: TGCGCCAGCAGCTTGGGGGGACACCAAGAGACCCAGTACTTC. Translated: CASSLGGHQETQYF.

This clonotype was seen ten or more times. The chain combines TRBV12-3 or TRBV12-4 with TRBJ2-5, with 8 bases fitting TRBD2. After removal of 5 bases from V and 4 bases from J, the junction contained 12 bases not matched to a gene. The CDR3 has 16 residues. The CDR3 DNA reads TGTGCCAGCAGTCAAACCAGCGGGGGCCTGGGAGAGACCCAGTACTTC. This translates into CASSQTSGGLGETQYF.

This clonotype has at least ten counts. This chain uses TRBV20-1 with TRBJ2-1; 7 bases map to TRBD2. The J segment lost 10 bases and the V segment lost 0 bases, leaving 9 bases of the junction unmatched. The CDR3 is 14 amino acids. Per the germline V gene, CDR1 is DFQATT and CDR2 is SNEGSKA (reference sequence). The DNA for the CDR3 is TGCAGTGCTAGAGATCCCCTGGGGGGGAACGAGCAGTTCTTC. It is translated as CSARDPLGGNEQFF.

Turning to this clonotype: A much larger clone differs by one base, so this may be a read error. V usage is TRBV27 and J usage is TRBJ1-2; D uncertain. The CDR3 has 14 amino acids. Trimming stripped 6 bases from V and 4 bases from J, with 15 bases between. Germline CDR1 MNHEY, CDR2 SMNVEV (reference sequence). The CDR3 DNA sequence: TGTGCCAGCAGACCCGGTCGTAACTCCTATGGCTACACCTTC. This translates into CASRPGRNSYGYTF.

This clonotype was seen many times. The chain carries TRBV11-2 and TRBJ1-4; a possible D gene is TRBD1 (6 bases). Trimming removed 7 bases from V and 3 bases from J, with 9 bases in between. The CDR3 loop spans 13 amino acids. Germline-derived CDR1 and CDR2 are SGHAT and FQNNGV. CDR3 coding DNA: TGTGCCAGCACGAAGGGGGCTAATGAAAAACTGTTTTTT. Amino acid sequence: CASTKGANEKLFF.

This clonotype showed up many times. It is unclear where the CDR3 begins or ends on the DNA, so no DNA is shown, and the CDR3 is as TCRdb lists it. V usage is TRBV12-3 or TRBV12-4 and J usage is TRBJ1-1. The CDR3 adds up to 18 amino acids, both ends counted. This chain's CDR3 is CASSPRNFGSGMNTEAFF.